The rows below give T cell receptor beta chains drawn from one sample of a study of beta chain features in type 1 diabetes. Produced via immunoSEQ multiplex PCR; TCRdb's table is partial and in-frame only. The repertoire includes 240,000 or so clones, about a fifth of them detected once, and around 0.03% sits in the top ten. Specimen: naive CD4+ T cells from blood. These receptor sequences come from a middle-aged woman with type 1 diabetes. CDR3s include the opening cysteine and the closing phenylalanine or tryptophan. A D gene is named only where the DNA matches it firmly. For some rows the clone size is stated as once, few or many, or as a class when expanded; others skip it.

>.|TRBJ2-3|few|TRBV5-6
CASSLGKLGTDTQYF
TGTGCCAGCAGCTTGGGGAAGCTAGGCACAGATACGCAGTATTTT
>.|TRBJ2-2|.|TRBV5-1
CASSQEPTNTGELFF
TGCGCCAGCAGCCAGGAACCCACGAACACCGGGGAGCTGTTTTTT
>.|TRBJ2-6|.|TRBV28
CASSLGVLKANVLTF
TGTGCCAGCAGTTTAGGTGTACTCAAGGCCAACGTCCTGACTTTC
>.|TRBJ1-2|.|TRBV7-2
CASSLAGAIVWGYTF
TGTGCCAGCAGCTTGGCAGGGGCTATAGTGTGGGGCTACACCTTC
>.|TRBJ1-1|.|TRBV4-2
CASSQVEVSNTEAFF
TGTGCCAGCAGCCAAGTGGAGGTATCGAACACTGAAGCTTTCTTT
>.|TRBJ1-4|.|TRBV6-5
CASSYLPGADEKLFF
TGTGCCAGCAGTTACCTACCGGGAGCTGATGAAAAACTGTTTTTT
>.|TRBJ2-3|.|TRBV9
CASSKSRDTQYF
TGTGCCAGCAGCAAGTCCAGAGATACGCAGTATTTT
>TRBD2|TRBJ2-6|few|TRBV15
CATSRALATGANVLTF
TGTGCCACCAGCAGAGCACTAGCGACTGGGGCCAACGTCCTGACTTTC
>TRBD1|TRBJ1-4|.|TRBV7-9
CASSEYRGEKLFF
TGTGCCAGCAGCGAGTACAGGGGGGAAAAACTGTTTTTT
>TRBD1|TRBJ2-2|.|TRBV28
CASSSDRRLNTGELFF
TGTGCCAGCAGTTCGGACAGGAGATTGAACACCGGGGAGCTGTTTTTT
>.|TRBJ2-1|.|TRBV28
CASRHLTGLSSGAYNEQFF
TGTGCCAGCAGACACCTTACAGGGTTGTCCAGCGGGGCATACAATGAGCAGTTCTTC
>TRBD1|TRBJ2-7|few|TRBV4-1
CASSRSAGQGAREQYF
TGCGCCAGCAGCCGCTCCGCGGGACAGGGGGCGCGGGAGCAGTACTTC
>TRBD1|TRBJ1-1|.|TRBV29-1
CSARTGHNTEAFF
TGCAGCGCCCGGACAGGTCACAACACTGAAGCTTTCTTT
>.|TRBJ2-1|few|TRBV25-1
CASSEPSPTLGEQFF
TGTGCCAGCAGTGAACCCTCTCCCACCCTCGGGGAGCAGTTCTTC
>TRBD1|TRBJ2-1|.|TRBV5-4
CASSFWDRGNNEQFF
TGTGCCAGCAGCTTTTGGGACAGGGGAAACAATGAGCAGTTCTTC
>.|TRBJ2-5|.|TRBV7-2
CASSLAEGFGETQYF
TGTGCCAGCAGCTTAGCGGAGGGGTTCGGAGAGACCCAGTACTTC
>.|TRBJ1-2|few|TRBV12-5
CASGLQGAKGYTF
TGTGCTAGTGGTTTGCAAGGGGCGAAGGGCTACACCTTC
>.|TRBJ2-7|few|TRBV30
CAWSVGGTPYEQYF
TGTGCCTGGAGTGTCGGCGGGACCCCCTACGAGCAGTACTTC
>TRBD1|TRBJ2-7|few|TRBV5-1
CASSPPGTGAYEQYF
TGCGCCAGCAGCCCCCCGGGGACAGGGGCCTACGAGCAGTACTTC
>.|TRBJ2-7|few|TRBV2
CASTRGYEQYF
TGTGCCAGCACAAGGGGGTACGAGCAGTACTTC
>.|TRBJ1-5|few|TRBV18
CASSGEGRGNQPQHF
TGTGCCAGCTCCGGGGAGGGCCGGGGCAATCAGCCCCAGCATTTT
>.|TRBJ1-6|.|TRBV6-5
CASSYVRIQNSPLHF
TGTGCCAGCAGTTACGTTAGGATACAGAATTCACCCCTCCACTTT
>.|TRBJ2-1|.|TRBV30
CAWSVERLTPFF
TGTGCCTGGAGTGTTGAACGACTAACCCCGTTCTTC
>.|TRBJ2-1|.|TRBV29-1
CSVLSAGSYNEQFF
TGCAGCGTGCTTAGCGCGGGCTCCTACAATGAGCAGTTCTTC
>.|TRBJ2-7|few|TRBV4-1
CASSSIEGTYEQYF
TGCGCCAGCAGCTCGATAGAGGGAACCTACGAGCAGTACTTC
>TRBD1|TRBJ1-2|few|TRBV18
CASSPYGTGNYGYTF
TGTGCCAGCTCACCATACGGGACAGGGAACTATGGCTACACCTTC
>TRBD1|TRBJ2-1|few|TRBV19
CASSPGQGSNEQFF
TGTGCCAGTAGTCCGGGACAGGGGAGCAATGAGCAGTTCTTC
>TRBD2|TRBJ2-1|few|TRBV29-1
CSVEGRAGAYNEQFF
TGCAGCGTTGAGGGTCGGGCGGGAGCCTACAATGAGCAGTTCTTC
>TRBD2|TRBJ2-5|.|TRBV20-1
CSVWEGETQYF
TGCAGTGTGTGGGAGGGAGAGACCCAGTACTTC
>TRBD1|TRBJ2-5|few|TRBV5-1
CASSSQGVQETQYF
TGCGCCAGCAGCTCACAGGGGGTCCAAGAGACCCAGTACTTC
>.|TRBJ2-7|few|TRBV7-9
CASRPTGSSYEQYF
TGTGCCAGCAGGCCGACGGGGTCGAGCTACGAGCAGTACTTC